The clone carrying this T cell receptor beta chain appeared a few times. The sample comes from a study of blood T cell repertoires in COVID-19. V gave up 7 bases and J gave up 4 bases; unmatched junction bases: 8. CDR1 SQVTM and CDR2 ANQGSEA come from the germline V gene. The CDR3 consists of 14 residues. Original processing methods: Reference gene primer amplification yielded estimated nucleated cell counts. Data came from immunoSEQ multiplex PCR; TCRdb stores just in-frame clones and leaves some out. D and trimming come from the DNA, and the V and J calls and clone size come from that table. Here the sample spans roughly 120,000 clones, under 95% being singletons.

The chain employs TRBV29-1 and TRBJ2-1, with 9 bases lining up with TRBD1. The clonotype originates from a man aged 45 to 65 with active COVID-19. Sequencing was performed on peripheral blood. Written as DNA, the CDR3 is TGCAGCGCCCACACCGGGACAGGGTACAATGAGCAGTTCTTC. Translated, it gives CSAHTGTGYNEQFF.